Below are 19 T cell receptor beta chains sequenced from a single sample in a study of regulatory T cells in long-lasting Graves disease. Time point given: persistent/refractory GD, antithyroid drugs over 5 years with positive TRAb. PBMC RNA was the source of the TCR library. HTBI primers from iRepertoire and Arm-PCR of CDR3 regions yielded the TCR beta libraries. TCRdb analysed the multiplex PCR reads with MiXCR anew, one entry per CDR3 protein. The data contain approximately 690,000 distinct CDR3 sequences, about 32% of them singletons. The sample was peripheral blood mononuclear cells (PBMCs), taken when the disease was refractory, from a patient treated with antithyroid drugs. The receptors derive from a female donor with Graves disease.

The chain recombines TRBV11-1 with TRBJ2-1; D perhaps matches TRBD2 (7 bases). Trimming took 5 bases from V and 5 from J, leaving 25 bases between them. The CDR3 contains 18 residues. Looked up from germline, CDR1 is SGHAT and CDR2 is FQDESV (reference sequence). The CDR3 region is CASSTPPSQGRVDNEQFF. CDR3 in DNA: TGTGCCAGCAGCACACCCCCTAGCCAGGGGAGGGTGGACAATGAGCAGTTCTTC. The full variable domain, its missing parts supplied by reference TRBV11-1 and TRBJ2-1, is EAEVAQSPRYKITEKSQAVAFWCDPISGHATLYWYRQILGQGPELLVQFQDESVVDDSQLPKDRFSAERLKGVDSTLKIQPAELGDSAMYLCASSTPPSQGRVDNEQFFGPGTRLTVL.

V gene TRBV12-5 combines with J gene TRBJ2-1, with TRBD2 matching over 14 bases. The CDR3 consists of 16 residues. Germline values: CDR1 LGHNT, CDR2 FRNRAP. V trimming: 4 bases; J trimming: 9 bases; junction bases outside the gene matches: 8. Here the CDR3 DNA reads TGTGCTAGTGGTTGGCCGGGACTAGCGGGAGTGGGTGAGCAGTTCTTC. Translated, it gives CASGWPGLAGVGEQFF.

This clonotype has just a few counts. The V gene is TRBV5-5, the J gene TRBJ1-2, with D uncertain. In germline, CDR1 is SGHKS, CDR2 YYEKEE (reference sequence). The CDR3 has 15 residues. V was cut by 0 bases and J by 0 bases, with 9 bases left in between. The CDR3 spells CASSLADGTNYGYTF. The CDR3 region has the DNA TGTGCCAGCAGCTTGGCGGACGGAACTAACTATGGCTACACCTTC. The full variable domain, completed using reference TRBV5-5 and TRBJ1-2, is DAGVTQSPTHLIKTRGQQVTLRCSPISGHKSVSWYQQVLGQGPQFIFQYYEKEERGRGNFPDRFSARQFPNYSSELNVNALLLGDSALYLCASSLADGTNYGYTFGSGTRLTVV.

This clonotype was seen only a few times. The rearrangement joins TRBV6-5 to TRBJ2-7, with a weak D call TRBD1 (6 bases). The V and J ends lost 2 bases and 3 bases respectively, with 11 bases between them. CDR1 and CDR2 (germline): MNHEY, SVGAGI. This CDR3 contains 14 residues. In nucleotides, the CDR3 is TGTGCCAGCAGTTACGCCGGACAGCACTACGAGCAGTACTTC. This gives the protein CASSYAGQHYEQYF.

This clonotype was counted between two and nine times. The rearrangement joins TRBV7-2 to TRBJ1-1; D not resolved. The V end was cut by 1 base, the J end by 7 bases, with 13 bases between. CDR1 SGHTA and CDR2 FQGNSA come from the germline V gene. The CDR3 consists of 14 residues. CDR3 protein: CASSLGWQRVEAFF. CDR3 sequence (DNA): TGTGCCAGCAGCTTAGGGTGGCAGCGGGTTGAAGCTTTCTTT. Filled out from reference TRBV7-2 and TRBJ1-1, the complete variable domain reads GAGVSQSPSNKVTEKGKDVELRCDPISGHTALYWYRQSLGQGLEFLIYFQGNSAPDKSGLPSDRFSAERTGGSVSTLTIQRTQQEDSAVYLCASSLGWQRVEAFFGQGTRLTVV.

J is TRBJ1-5 and V is TRBV7-9; no definite D call. The CDR3 consists of 15 residues. Trimming shortened V by 3 bases and J by 0 bases, and 9 bases separated the two germline ends. Germline CDR1 is SEHNR and CDR2 is FQNEAQ (reference sequence). In DNA, the CDR3 is TGTGCCAGCAGCTTTGCCTCACCTAGCAATCAGCCCCAGCATTTT. Translating it yields CASSFASPSNQPQHF.

The chain uses TRBV5-1 and TRBJ1-2; D not resolved. CDR1 is SGHRS and CDR2 is YFSETQ in the germline V gene. V was shortened by 4 bases and J by 2 bases, with 12 bases between the two germline ends. The CDR3 contains 14 residues. CDR3 in amino acids: CASSPNPGNYGYTF. The CDR3 DNA sequence: TGCGCCAGCAGCCCCAATCCAGGAAACTATGGCTACACCTTC. The full variable domain, in which reference TRBV5-1 and TRBJ1-2 provide the parts outside the CDR3, is KAGVTQTPRYLIKTRGQQVTLSCSPISGHRSVSWYQQTPGQGLQFLFEYFSETQRNKGNFPGRFSGRQFSNSRSEMNVSTLELGDSALYLCASSPNPGNYGYTFGSGTRLTVV.

This clonotype was counted at least ten times. V and J are TRBV11-2 and TRBJ2-5; D is perhaps TRBD1 or TRBD2 (5 bases each). The CDR3 is 14 residues long. The V gene's germline CDR1 is SGHAT and CDR2 FQNNGV. Trimming removed 2 bases from V and 4 bases from J, with 11 bases in between. CDR3 bases: TGTGCCAGCAGCTTATTGCGAGGGGCAGAGACCCAGTACTTC. Encoded protein: CASSLLRGAETQYF.

This clonotype occurred many times. In nucleotides, the CDR3 is TGCAGTGCGTCCGACAGGGGCGAGGCTTTGGAAGAGACCCAGTACTTC. Translated, it gives CSASDRGEALEETQYF. The chain recombines TRBV20-1 with TRBJ2-5; 8 positions match TRBD1. This CDR3 contains 16 residues. The ends lost 6 bases at V and 3 bases at J; junction bases unmatched: 15. Germline-derived CDR1 and CDR2 are DFQATT and SNEGSKA (reference sequence).

This chain uses TRBV19 with TRBJ1-3; no definite D call. The CDR3 spans 12 residues. Deletions cut 7 bases from V and 4 bases from J, with 8 bases between. Germline values: CDR1 LNHDA, CDR2 SQIVND (reference sequence). CDR3 amino acids: CASTIAGNTIYF. The CDR3 coding sequence is TGTGCCAGTACCATCGCAGGAAACACCATATATTTT.

At least ten counts were recorded for this clonotype. The chain links TRBV30 to TRBJ1-2; maybe TRBD1 (5 bases). Germline V gene sequence: CDR1 GTSNPN, CDR2 SVGIG (reference sequence). Trimming removed 3 bases from V and 2 bases from J, with 16 bases in between. This CDR3 is built from 15 residues. CDR3 DNA sequence: TGTGCCTGGAGCGACGGCGGGACTCTAAACTATGGCTACACCTTC. Its protein product is CAWSDGGTLNYGYTF. The variable domain in full, with the rest retrieved from reference TRBV30 and TRBJ1-2, is SQTIHQWPATLVQPVGSPLSLECTVEGTSNPNLYWYRQAAGRGLQLLFYSVGIGQISSEVPQNLSASRPQDRQFILSSKKLLLSDSGFYLCAWSDGGTLNYGYTFGSGTRLTVV.

This clonotype came up a few times. J is TRBJ1-1 and V is TRBV3-1; D not certain. CDR1 LGHDT and CDR2 YNNKEL come from the germline V gene (reference sequence). V lost 1 base, J lost 4 bases, and 13 bases lay in between. This CDR3 region has 15 residues. CDR3 region: CASSQAGSLGTEAFF. The CDR3 bases are TGTGCCAGCAGCCAAGCCGGGTCCCTGGGCACTGAAGCTTTCTTT.

V gene TRBV27 combines with J gene TRBJ2-1, with a weak D call TRBD2 (6 bases). This CDR3 is 12 amino acids long. Germline-derived CDR1 and CDR2 are MNHEY and SMNVEV (reference sequence). V was clipped by 5 bases and J by 13 bases, with 15 bases between them. The CDR3 DNA reads as TGTGCCAGCAGTCCACAGGCAGGGACTCAGTTCTTC. It codes for CASSPQAGTQFF.

V usage is TRBV27 and J usage is TRBJ2-5; no clear D gene. The V gene's germline CDR1 is MNHEY and CDR2 SMNVEV (reference sequence). The length of the CDR3 is 14 residues. V lost 5 bases, J lost 4 bases, and 14 bases lay in between. CDR3 sequence reads: CASSVDKGRETQYF. The DNA for the CDR3 is TGTGCCAGCAGTGTCGATAAGGGAAGAGAGACCCAGTACTTC.

This clonotype was recorded a few times. The gene calls are TRBV28 and TRBJ2-7, with a tentative D call TRBD2 (7 bases). The CDR3 consists of 15 residues. V dropped 2 bases and J dropped 4 bases, with 15 bases sitting between them. The germline V gene has CDR1 MDHEN and CDR2 SYDVKM. The CDR3 coding sequence is TGTGCCAGCAGTTTAGGGGGCGGGAGAAATTACGAGCAGTACTTC. Protein product: CASSLGGGRNYEQYF.

This chain joins TRBV5-6 and TRBJ1-1; 7 bases agree with TRBD1. The germline CDR1 and CDR2 sequences are SGHDT and YYEEEE. Trimming cost V 0 bases and J 8 bases; bases outside gene matches: 7. The CDR3 consists of 14 residues. The CDR3 region has the DNA TGTGCCAGCAGCTTGGCTTACGGGACAGTCGAAGCTTTCTTT. It translates to CASSLAYGTVEAFF.

There are many counts of this clonotype. The chain is built from TRBV2 and TRBJ1-2; a possible D gene is TRBD1 (5 bases). V was pared by 4 bases and J by 2 bases, with 8 bases between. CDR1 and CDR2 (germline): SNHLY, FYNNEI. CDR3 length: 13 residues. The CDR3 protein is CASSGWGNYGYTF. The CDR3 nucleotides read TGTGCCAGCAGTGGGTGGGGGAACTATGGCTACACCTTC.

J is TRBJ2-1 and V is TRBV5-1; TRBD2 matches at 7 bases. J gave up 5 bases and V 4 bases, and 9 bases lay outside the gene matches. The germline CDR1 and CDR2 sequences are SGHRS and YFSETQ. The CDR3 covers 15 residues. Here the CDR3 DNA reads TGCGCCAGCAGCCCTACTAGCGTGCAGAACAATGAGCAGTTCTTC. This translates into CASSPTSVQNNEQFF. Using reference TRBV5-1 and TRBJ2-1 for the parts outside the CDR3, the full variable domain is KAGVTQTPRYLIKTRGQQVTLSCSPISGHRSVSWYQQTPGQGLQFLFEYFSETQRNKGNFPGRFSGRQFSNSRSEMNVSTLELGDSALYLCASSPTSVQNNEQFFGPGTRLTVL.

V is TRBV6-9 and J is TRBJ1-5, with D unclear. The CDR3 has 15 amino acids. Germline CDR1 MNHGY, CDR2 SVAAGI. Trimming stripped 3 bases from V and 3 bases from J, with 12 bases between. CDR3 nucleotides: TGTGCCAGCAGTTACTCTGCGGGGAACAATCAGCCCCAGCATTTT. It yields the protein CASSYSAGNNQPQHF.